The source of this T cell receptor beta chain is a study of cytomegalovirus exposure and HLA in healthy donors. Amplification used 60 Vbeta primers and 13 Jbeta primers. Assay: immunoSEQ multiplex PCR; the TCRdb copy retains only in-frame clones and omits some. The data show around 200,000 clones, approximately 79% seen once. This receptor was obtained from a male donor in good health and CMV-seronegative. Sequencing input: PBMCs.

The chain's CDR3 is CASSPGQGPFYEQYF. The CDR3 DNA is TGTGCCAGCAGTCCGGGACAGGGGCCATTCTACGAGCAGTACTTC. The V call is TRBV28, the J call TRBJ2-7, with 10 bases identical to TRBD1. CDR3 length equals 15 residues. In germline, CDR1 is MDHEN, CDR2 SYDVKM. The trim removed 5 bases at V and 3 bases at J, leaving 7 bases unmatched.